The clone carrying this T cell receptor (beta chain) turned up a few times. The antigen remains unidentified. The CDR3 extends over 17 amino acids. After removal of 5 bases from V and 6 bases from J, the junction contained 14 bases not matched to a gene. The V gene's germline CDR1 is LNHDA and CDR2 SQIVND (reference sequence). One entry per CDR3 protein, called by TCRdb with MiXCR from the reads. The sample includes roughly 68,000 distinct CDR3 sequences, about 22% seen only once; the top ten take approximately 79%. The data originate from a study of T cell repertoires in cytomegalovirus infection. Study in general: The public TCR beta signatures pointed to both CMV infection and matching HLA type. Whole-study findings and limits: Clonotypes of TCR beta that were HLA-C-restricted and CMV-specific dominated the ex vivo response. Cumulated frequencies of public TCR beta families served to identify carriers of CMV plus the relevant HLA.

V and J are TRBV19 and TRBJ2-3, with 10 bases that match TRBD1. The sample consisted of PBMCs, sequenced either directly or after in vitro stimulation (not recorded which). The TCR originated in a human donor in good health (CMV status not recorded). Some clones in this sample may be carry-over from other donors' samples. CDR3 coding DNA: TGTGCCAGTAGTCGACAGGGGGCTGGCGGGGGAGGTGATACGCAGTATTTT. Translated: CASSRQGAGGGGDTQYF.